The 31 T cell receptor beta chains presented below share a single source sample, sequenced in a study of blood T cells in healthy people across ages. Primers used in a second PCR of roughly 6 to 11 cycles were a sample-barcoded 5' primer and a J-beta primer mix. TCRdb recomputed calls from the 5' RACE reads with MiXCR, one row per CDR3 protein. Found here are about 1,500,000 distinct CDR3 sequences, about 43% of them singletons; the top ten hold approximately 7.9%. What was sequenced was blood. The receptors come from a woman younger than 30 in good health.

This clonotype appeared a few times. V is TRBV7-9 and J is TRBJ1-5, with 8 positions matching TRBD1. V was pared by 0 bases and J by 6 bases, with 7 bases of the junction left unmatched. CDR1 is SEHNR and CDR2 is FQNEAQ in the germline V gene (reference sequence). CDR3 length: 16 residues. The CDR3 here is CASSLAGQGASQPQHF. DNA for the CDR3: TGTGCCAGCAGCTTAGCGGGGCAGGGGGCGAGTCAGCCCCAGCATTTT. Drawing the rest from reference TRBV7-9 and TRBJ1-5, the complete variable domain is DTGVSQNPRHKITKRGQNVTFRCDPISEHNRLYWYRQTLGQGPEFLTYFQNEAQLEKSRLLSDRFSAERPKGSFSTLEIQRTEQGDSAMYLCASSLAGQGASQPQHFGDGTRLSIL.

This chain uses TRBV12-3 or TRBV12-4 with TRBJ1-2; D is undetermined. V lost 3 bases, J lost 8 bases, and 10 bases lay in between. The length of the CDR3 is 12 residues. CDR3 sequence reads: CASSFNYRGYTF. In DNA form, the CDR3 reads TGTGCCAGCAGTTTTAACTATAGGGGCTACACCTTC.

The CDR3 sequence: CASSPAGTGYAGYTF. The CDR3 region has the DNA TGTGCCAGCAGCCCCGCCGGGACAGGGTATGCTGGCTACACCTTC. This chain uses TRBV28 with TRBJ1-2; 9 bases map to TRBD1. Per germline, CDR1 MDHEN and CDR2 SYDVKM. V gave up 6 bases and J gave up 7 bases; unmatched junction bases: 12. The CDR3 length is 15 residues.

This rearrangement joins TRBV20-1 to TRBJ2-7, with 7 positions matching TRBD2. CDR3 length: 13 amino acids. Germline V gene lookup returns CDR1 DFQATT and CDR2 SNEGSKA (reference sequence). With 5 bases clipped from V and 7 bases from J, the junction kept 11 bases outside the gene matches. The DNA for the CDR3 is TGCAGTGCTCGCGGGACTAAGAACAATGAGCAGTACTTC. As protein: CSARGTKNNEQYF.

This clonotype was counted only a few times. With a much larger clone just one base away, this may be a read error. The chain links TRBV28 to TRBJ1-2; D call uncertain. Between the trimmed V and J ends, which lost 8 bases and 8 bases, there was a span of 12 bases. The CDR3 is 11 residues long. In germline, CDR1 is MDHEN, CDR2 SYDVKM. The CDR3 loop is CASGGLQGYTF. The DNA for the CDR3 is TGTGCCAGCGGTGGATTGCAGGGCTACACCTTC.

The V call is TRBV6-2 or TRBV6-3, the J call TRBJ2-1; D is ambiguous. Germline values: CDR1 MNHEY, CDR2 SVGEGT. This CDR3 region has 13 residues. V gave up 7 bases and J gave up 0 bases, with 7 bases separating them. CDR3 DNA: TGTGCCAGCAACCGGGTCTCCTACAATGAGCAGTTCTTC. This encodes CASNRVSYNEQFF.

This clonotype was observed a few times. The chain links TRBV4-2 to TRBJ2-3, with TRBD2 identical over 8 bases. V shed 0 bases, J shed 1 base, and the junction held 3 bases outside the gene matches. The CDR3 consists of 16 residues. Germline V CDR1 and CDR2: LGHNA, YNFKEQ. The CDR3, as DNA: TGTGCCAGCAGCCAAGATTTCGGGGGGGGCACAGATACGCAGTATTTT. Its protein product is CASSQDFGGGTDTQYF.

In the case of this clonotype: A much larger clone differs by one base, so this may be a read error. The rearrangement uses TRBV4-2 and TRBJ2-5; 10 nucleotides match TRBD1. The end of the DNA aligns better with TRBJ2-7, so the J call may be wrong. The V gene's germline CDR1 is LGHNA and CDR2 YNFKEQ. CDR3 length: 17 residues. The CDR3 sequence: CAGSQPFGTGATYEQYF. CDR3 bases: TGTGCCGGCAGCCAACCCTTCGGGACAGGGGCCACCTACGAGCAGTACTTC.

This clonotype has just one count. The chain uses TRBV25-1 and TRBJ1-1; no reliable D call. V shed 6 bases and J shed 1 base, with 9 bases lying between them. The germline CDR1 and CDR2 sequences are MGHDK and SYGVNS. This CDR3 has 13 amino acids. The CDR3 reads CASRFTANTEAFF. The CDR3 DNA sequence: TGTGCCAGCAGATTCACAGCGAACACTGAAGCTTTCTTT.

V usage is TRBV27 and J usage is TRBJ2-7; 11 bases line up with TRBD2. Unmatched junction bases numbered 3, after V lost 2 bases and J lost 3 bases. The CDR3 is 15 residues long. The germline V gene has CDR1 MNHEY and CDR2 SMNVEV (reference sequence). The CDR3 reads CASSLLAGGVYEQYF. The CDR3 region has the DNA TGTGCCAGCAGTTTACTAGCGGGAGGTGTCTACGAGCAGTACTTC.

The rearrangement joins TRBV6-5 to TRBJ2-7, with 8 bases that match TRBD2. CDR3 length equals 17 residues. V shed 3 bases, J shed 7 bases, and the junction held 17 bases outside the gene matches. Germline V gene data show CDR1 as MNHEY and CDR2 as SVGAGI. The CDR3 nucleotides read TGTGCCAGCAGTTATGAGGCGGGAGGCCTAGCCTACAATGAGCAGTACTTC. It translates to CASSYEAGGLAYNEQYF.

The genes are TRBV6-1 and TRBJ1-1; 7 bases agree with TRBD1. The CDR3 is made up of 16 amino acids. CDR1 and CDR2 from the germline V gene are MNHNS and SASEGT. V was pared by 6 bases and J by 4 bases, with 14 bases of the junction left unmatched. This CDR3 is CASRRKMTGIGTEAFF. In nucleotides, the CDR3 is TGTGCCAGCAGAAGAAAAATGACAGGGATTGGCACTGAAGCTTTCTTT.

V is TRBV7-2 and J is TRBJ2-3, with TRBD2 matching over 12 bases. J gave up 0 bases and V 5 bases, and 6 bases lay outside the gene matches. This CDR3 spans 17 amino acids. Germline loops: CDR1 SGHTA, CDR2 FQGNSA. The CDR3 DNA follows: TGTGCCAGCAGCCGCATCGGGACTAGCGGGAGCACAGATACGCAGTATTTT. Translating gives CASSRIGTSGSTDTQYF.

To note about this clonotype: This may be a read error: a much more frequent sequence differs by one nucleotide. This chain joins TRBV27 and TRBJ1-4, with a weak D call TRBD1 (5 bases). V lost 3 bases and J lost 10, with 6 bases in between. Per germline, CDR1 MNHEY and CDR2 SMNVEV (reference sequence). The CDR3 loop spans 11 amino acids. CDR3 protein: CASSFGGKLFF. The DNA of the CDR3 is TGTGCCAGCAGTTTCGGGGGAAAACTGTTTTTT.

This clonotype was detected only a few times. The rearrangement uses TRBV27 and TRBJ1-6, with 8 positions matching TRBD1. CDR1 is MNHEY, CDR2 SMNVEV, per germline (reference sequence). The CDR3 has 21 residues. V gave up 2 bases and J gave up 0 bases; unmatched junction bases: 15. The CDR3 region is CASSLRGPDRVWTSYNSPLHF. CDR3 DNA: TGTGCCAGCAGTTTAAGGGGTCCGGACAGGGTTTGGACCTCCTATAATTCACCCCTCCACTTT.

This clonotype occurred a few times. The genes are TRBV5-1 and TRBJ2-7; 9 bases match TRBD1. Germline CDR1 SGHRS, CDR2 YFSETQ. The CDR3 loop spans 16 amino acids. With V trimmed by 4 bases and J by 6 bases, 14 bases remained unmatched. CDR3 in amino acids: CASSRGSGQGLGEQYF. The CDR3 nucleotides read TGCGCCAGCAGCCGCGGTTCCGGACAGGGGCTGGGCGAGCAGTACTTC. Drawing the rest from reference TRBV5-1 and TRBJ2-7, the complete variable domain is KAGVTQTPRYLIKTRGQQVTLSCSPISGHRSVSWYQQTPGQGLQFLFEYFSETQRNKGNFPGRFSGRQFSNSRSEMNVSTLELGDSALYLCASSRGSGQGLGEQYFGPGTRLTVT.

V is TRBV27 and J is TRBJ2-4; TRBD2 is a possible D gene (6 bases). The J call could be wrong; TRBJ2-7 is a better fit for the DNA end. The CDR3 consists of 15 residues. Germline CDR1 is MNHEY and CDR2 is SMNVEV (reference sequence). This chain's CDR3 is CASSFGPAGRSEQYF. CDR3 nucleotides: TGTGCCAGCAGTTTTGGGCCCGCGGGGCGGTCCGAGCAGTACTTC.

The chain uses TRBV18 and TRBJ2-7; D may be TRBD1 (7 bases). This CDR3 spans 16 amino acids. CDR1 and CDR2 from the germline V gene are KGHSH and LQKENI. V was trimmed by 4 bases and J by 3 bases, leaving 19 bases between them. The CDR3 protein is CASSHKSQGGVYEQYF. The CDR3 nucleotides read TGTGCCAGCTCACATAAGTCCCAGGGGGGTGTCTACGAGCAGTACTTC.

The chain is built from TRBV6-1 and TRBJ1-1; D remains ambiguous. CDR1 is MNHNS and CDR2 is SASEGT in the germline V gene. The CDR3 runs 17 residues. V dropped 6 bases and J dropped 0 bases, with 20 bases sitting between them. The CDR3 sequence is CASSPTLSIQMNTEAFF. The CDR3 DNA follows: TGTGCCAGCAGCCCTACTCTATCAATCCAAATGAACACTGAAGCTTTCTTT.

CDR3 sequence: CASSQGGTSGGQETQYF. CDR3 coding DNA: TGTGCCAGCAGCCAAGGTGGGACTAGCGGGGGACAAGAGACCCAGTACTTC. The J gene is TRBJ2-5, the V gene TRBV3-1; 14 bases align to TRBD2. Germline CDR1 and CDR2: LGHDT and YNNKEL (reference sequence). The V and J ends lost 1 base and 2 bases, in that order; junction bases with no gene match: 3. The CDR3 is made up of 17 amino acids.

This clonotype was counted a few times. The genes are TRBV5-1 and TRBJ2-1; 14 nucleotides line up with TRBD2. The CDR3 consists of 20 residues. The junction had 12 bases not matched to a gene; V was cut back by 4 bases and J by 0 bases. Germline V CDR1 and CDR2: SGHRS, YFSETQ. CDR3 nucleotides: TGCGCCAGCAGCGGGACTAGCGGGAGTCATAAAGGAAGCTCCTACAATGAGCAGTTCTTC. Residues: CASSGTSGSHKGSSYNEQFF.

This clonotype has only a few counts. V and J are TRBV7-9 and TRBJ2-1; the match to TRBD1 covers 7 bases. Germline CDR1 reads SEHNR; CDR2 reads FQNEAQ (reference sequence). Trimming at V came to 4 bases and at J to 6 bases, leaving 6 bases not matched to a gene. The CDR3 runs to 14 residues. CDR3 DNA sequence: TGTGCCAGCAGCTCATCAGGACAGGTCAATGAGCAGTTCTTC. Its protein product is CASSSSGQVNEQFF.

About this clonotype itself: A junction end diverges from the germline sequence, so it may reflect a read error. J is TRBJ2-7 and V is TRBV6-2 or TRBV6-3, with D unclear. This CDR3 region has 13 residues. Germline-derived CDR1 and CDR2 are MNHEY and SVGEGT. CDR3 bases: TGTGCCAGCACCAACCCGACAAACTACCAGCAGTACTTC. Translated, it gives CASTNPTNYQQYF.

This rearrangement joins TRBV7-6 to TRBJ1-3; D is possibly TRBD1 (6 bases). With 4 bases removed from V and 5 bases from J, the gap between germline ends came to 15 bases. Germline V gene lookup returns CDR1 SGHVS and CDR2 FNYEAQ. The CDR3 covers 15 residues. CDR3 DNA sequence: TGTGCCAGCAGCTCCGAACCGGGGGCCCGAAACACCATATATTTT. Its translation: CASSSEPGARNTIYF. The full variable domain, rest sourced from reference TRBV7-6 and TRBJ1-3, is GAGVSQSPRYKVTKRGQDVALRCDPISGHVSLYWYRQALGQGPEFLTYFNYEAQQDKSGLPNDRFSAERPEGSISTLTIQRTEQRDSAMYRCASSSEPGARNTIYFGEGSWLTVV.

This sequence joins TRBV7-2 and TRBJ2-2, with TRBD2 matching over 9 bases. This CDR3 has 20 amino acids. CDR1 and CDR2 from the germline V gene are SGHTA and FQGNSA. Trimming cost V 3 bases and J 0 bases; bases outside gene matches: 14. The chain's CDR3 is CASSFGGRAIPTANTGELFF. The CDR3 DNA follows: TGTGCCAGCAGCTTCGGCGGGAGGGCAATACCCACCGCGAACACCGGGGAGCTGTTTTTT.

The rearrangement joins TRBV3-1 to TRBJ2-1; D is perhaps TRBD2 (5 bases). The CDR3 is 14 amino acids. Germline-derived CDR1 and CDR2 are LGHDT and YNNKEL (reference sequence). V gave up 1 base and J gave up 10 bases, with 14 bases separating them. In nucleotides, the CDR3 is TGTGCCAGCAGCCAAGCAGGAGCGACGGGGGAGCAGTTCTTC. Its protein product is CASSQAGATGEQFF.

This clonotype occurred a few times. Here the CDR3 reads CASSSTGNSGNTIYF. DNA for the CDR3: TGTGCCAGCAGTTCTACAGGGAACTCTGGAAACACCATATATTTT. The chain recombines TRBV2 with TRBJ1-3; weak D call: TRBD1 (6 bases). This CDR3 region has 15 residues. Deletions cut 5 bases from V and 0 bases from J, with 11 bases between. CDR1 and CDR2 from the germline V gene are SNHLY and FYNNEI.

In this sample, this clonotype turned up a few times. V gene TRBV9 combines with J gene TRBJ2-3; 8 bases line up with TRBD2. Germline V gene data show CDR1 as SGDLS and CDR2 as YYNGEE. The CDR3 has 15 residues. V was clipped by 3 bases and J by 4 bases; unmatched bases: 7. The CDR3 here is CASSGQGLAADTQYF. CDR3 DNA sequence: TGTGCCAGCAGCGGCCAAGGACTAGCCGCAGATACGCAGTATTTT.

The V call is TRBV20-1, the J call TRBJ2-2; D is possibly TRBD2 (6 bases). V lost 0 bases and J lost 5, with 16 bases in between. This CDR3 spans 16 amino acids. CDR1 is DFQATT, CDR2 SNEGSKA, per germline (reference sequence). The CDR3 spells CSAREQEGSKTGELFF. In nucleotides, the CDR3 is TGCAGTGCTAGAGAACAGGAGGGATCAAAAACCGGGGAGCTGTTTTTT.

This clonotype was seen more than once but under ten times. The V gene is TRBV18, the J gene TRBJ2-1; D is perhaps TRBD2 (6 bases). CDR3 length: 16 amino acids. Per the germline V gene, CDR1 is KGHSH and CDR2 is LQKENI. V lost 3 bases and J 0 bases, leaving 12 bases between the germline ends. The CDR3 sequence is CASSPLPTSSYNEQFF. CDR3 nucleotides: TGTGCCAGCTCACCTCTTCCGACTAGCTCCTACAATGAGCAGTTCTTC.

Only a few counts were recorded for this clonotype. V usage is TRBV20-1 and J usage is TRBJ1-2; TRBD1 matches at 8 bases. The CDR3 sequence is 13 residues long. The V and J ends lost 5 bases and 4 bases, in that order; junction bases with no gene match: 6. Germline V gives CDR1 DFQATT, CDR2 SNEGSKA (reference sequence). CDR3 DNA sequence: TGCAGTGCTCCCGCCGGGACAGGCTATGGCTACACCTTC. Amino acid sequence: CSAPAGTGYGYTF.